The 5 T cell receptor beta chains below all came from one sample that was sequenced in a study of cytomegalovirus exposure and HLA in healthy donors. The study ran its PCR with 60 Vbeta and 13 Jbeta primers. The protocol was immunoSEQ multiplex PCR, while the TCRdb copy is restricted to in-frame clones and leaves out a portion. The table records 150,000 to 200,000 clones, approximately 65% of them present only once. The specimen was PBMCs. These receptors came from a man aged 40-50 years in good health and CMV-seronegative.

The J gene is TRBJ2-7, the V gene TRBV2; the D is unclear. The germline V gene encodes CDR1 SNHLY and CDR2 FYNNEI. Trimming took off 4 bases at V and 1 base at J, with 8 bases between the two ends. This CDR3 spans 13 amino acids. In DNA, the CDR3 is TGTGCCAGCAGTGTGGCGGAATCCTACGAGCAGTACTTC. Amino acid sequence: CASSVAESYEQYF. The full variable domain, with the rest looked up from reference TRBV2 and TRBJ2-7, is EPEVTQTPSHQVTQMGQEVILRCVPISNHLYFYWYRQILGQKVEFLVSFYNNEISEKSEIFDDQFSVERPDGSNFTLKIRSTKLEDSAMYFCASSVAESYEQYFGPGTRLTVT.

The V gene is TRBV5-6, the J gene TRBJ2-7; 14 bases are shared with TRBD2. CDR3 length equals 17 residues. V dropped 0 bases and J dropped 0; count of bases not matched to a gene: 2. Germline-derived CDR1 and CDR2 are SGHDT and YYEEEE. The CDR3: CASSLGLAGGSSYEQYF. The CDR3 DNA sequence: TGTGCCAGCAGCTTGGGACTAGCGGGGGGGAGCTCCTACGAGCAGTACTTC. Combining the CDR3 with reference TRBV5-6 and TRBJ2-7 gives the whole variable domain DAGVTQSPTHLIKTRGQQVTLRCSPKSGHDTVSWYQQALGQGPQFIFQYYEEEERQRGNFPDRFSGHQFPNYSSELNVNALLLGDSALYLCASSLGLAGGSSYEQYFGPGTRLTVT.

The V and J genes are TRBV7-2 and TRBJ2-5; TRBD1 matches 9 bases. Germline V gene data show CDR1 as SGHTA and CDR2 as FQGNSA. V shed 5 bases, J shed 5 bases, and the junction held 12 bases outside the gene matches. This CDR3 is built from 16 residues. The CDR3 region has the DNA TGTGCCAGCAGCCCTGCCGGGACAGGGATTTGGGAGACCCAGTACTTC. Encoded protein: CASSPAGTGIWETQYF.

The chain recombines TRBV4-2 with TRBJ2-7; TRBD1 matches 8 bases. The CDR3 contains 15 residues. Germline CDR1 LGHNA, CDR2 YNFKEQ. Trimming removed 4 bases from V and 6 bases from J; junction bases left unmatched: 11. Here the CDR3 reads CASSPLDRDRGEQYF. In DNA, the CDR3 is TGTGCCAGCAGCCCCTTGGACAGGGATCGAGGCGAGCAGTACTTC.

This chain uses TRBV6-6 with TRBJ2-7; no clear D gene. The CDR3 consists of 13 residues. Germline V lookup: CDR1 MNHNY, CDR2 SVGAGI (reference sequence). Deletions cut 0 bases from V and 3 bases from J, with 6 bases between. The CDR3 region has the DNA TGTGCCAGCAGTTACTCTCCCAGCTACGAGCAGTACTTC. Translation gives CASSYSPSYEQYF.